The entry below describes one T cell receptor beta chain. This CDR3 comprises 14 residues. CDR1 is PRHDT and CDR2 is FYEKMQ in the germline V gene (reference sequence). The J segment lost 2 bases and the V segment lost 5 bases, leaving 5 bases of the junction unmatched. This sample was taken from a study of control samples from healthy donors and cancer patients. The protocol was immunoSEQ multiplex PCR, while the TCRdb copy is restricted to in-frame clones and leaves out a portion. The table lists under 200,000 clones, about 94% of them singletons. The V and J genes are TRBV13 and TRBJ1-2; TRBD1 aligns across 7 bases. Sequences were obtained from blood. This TCR was sampled from a woman between 35 and 50 years old in good health. The CDR3 sequence: CASSPRDRNYGYTF. The CDR3 DNA sequence: TGTGCCAGCAGCCCCCGGGACAGAAACTATGGCTACACCTTC.